The 17 T cell receptor beta chains below come from one sample, sequenced in a study of blood T cell repertoires in COVID-19. Repertoires were generated with immunoSEQ multiplex PCR, while TCRdb's copy carries only in-frame clones and drops some. The data show fewer than 450,000 clones, with roughly 88% seen just once and 10% to 15% held by the top ten. The sequencing input was peripheral blood. The receptor set was obtained from a woman in her forties or fifties with COVID-19, enrolled during active disease.

The rearrangement joins TRBV5-4 to TRBJ1-2; D is uncertain. Germline V CDR1 and CDR2: SGHNT, YYREEE (reference sequence). The CDR3 consists of 14 residues. V dropped 4 bases and J dropped 1 base, with 11 bases sitting between them. CDR3 sequence reads: CASSIGGINYGYTF. CDR3 nucleotide sequence: TGTGCCAGCAGCATAGGCGGCATTAACTATGGCTACACCTTC.

The gene calls are TRBV7-9 and TRBJ1-1, with D possibly matching TRBD1 (6 bases). CDR1 and CDR2 from the germline V gene are SEHNR and FQNEAQ (reference sequence). The CDR3 length is 15 residues. The V end was cut by 3 bases, the J end by 5 bases, with 16 bases between. The CDR3 bases are TGTGCCAGCAGCTTGGACAGTCGGCGAGTGACTGAAGCTTTCTTT. Its translation is CASSLDSRRVTEAFF.

The CDR3 reads CASSVFRGRGEKLFF. In DNA form, the CDR3 reads TGTGCCAGCAGCGTATTCAGGGGGAGAGGAGAAAAACTGTTTTTT. V is TRBV11-2 and J is TRBJ1-4; TRBD1 matches 7 bases. The J segment lost 8 bases and the V segment lost 5 bases, leaving 11 bases of the junction unmatched. The germline V gene has CDR1 SGHAT and CDR2 FQNNGV. CDR3 size: 15 residues.

The chain is built from TRBV19 and TRBJ2-5; the match to TRBD1 covers 10 bases. This CDR3 has 14 amino acids. The J segment lost 5 bases and the V segment lost 2 bases, leaving 2 bases of the junction unmatched. Germline CDR1 reads LNHDA; CDR2 reads SQIVND (reference sequence). The CDR3 is CASSIQGQGETQYF. In nucleotides, the CDR3 is TGTGCCAGTAGTATACAGGGACAGGGGGAGACCCAGTACTTC.

In this sample, this clone turned up many times. V is TRBV6-1 and J is TRBJ1-5; D is unclear. The CDR3 consists of 13 residues. V was trimmed by 2 bases and J by 3 bases, leaving 5 bases between them. Germline CDR1 MNHNS, CDR2 SASEGT. CDR3 nucleotides: TGTGCCAGCAGTGAACAGGTCAATCAGCCCCAGCATTTT. It yields the protein CASSEQVNQPQHF.

The chain uses TRBV18 and TRBJ2-2; perhaps TRBD2 as D (6 bases). With 3 bases removed from V and 5 bases from J, the gap between germline ends came to 19 bases. The CDR3 runs to 17 residues. CDR1 is KGHSH, CDR2 LQKENI, per germline. Here the CDR3 DNA reads TGTGCCAGCTCACCTTGGGGAGGCCCCAGAAGGACCGGGGAGCTGTTTTTT. It translates to CASSPWGGPRRTGELFF.

The chain recombines TRBV29-1 with TRBJ2-3; a weak D match, TRBD2 (5 bases). Germline V CDR1 and CDR2: SQVTM, ANQGSEA. V shed 2 bases and J shed 1 base, with 7 bases lying between them. The CDR3 has 13 residues. Here the CDR3 DNA reads TGCAGCGTTGAATCGGAGGGCACAGATACGCAGTATTTT. Residues: CSVESEGTDTQYF.

Comments on this clone: The junction departs from germline at one end; a sequencing error may be responsible. This chain uses TRBV5-6 with TRBJ1-1; maybe TRBD1 (5 bases). The CDR3 covers 14 residues. In germline, CDR1 is SGHDT, CDR2 YYEEEE. This CDR3 is CASSLGQMNPEAFF. DNA for the CDR3: TGTGCCAGCAGCTTGGGACAGATGAACCCTGAAGCTTTCTTT.

This clone was seen once. This chain connects TRBV29-1 to TRBJ1-1, with 9 positions matching TRBD1. CDR1 and CDR2 (germline): SQVTM, ANQGSEA. V shed 4 bases and J 3 bases; nucleotides not matched to a gene: 3. CDR3 length: 13 residues. CDR3 region: CSVGWDRDTEAFF. Written as DNA, the CDR3 is TGCAGCGTTGGCTGGGACAGGGACACTGAAGCTTTCTTT. The whole variable domain, filled in from reference TRBV29-1 and TRBJ1-1, reads SAVISQKPSRDICQRGTSLTIQCQVDSQVTMMFWYRQQPGQSLTLIATANQGSEATYESGFVIDKFPISRPNLTFSTLTVSNMSPEDSSIYLCSVGWDRDTEAFFGQGTRLTVV.

V is TRBV30 and J is TRBJ1-5; weak D call: TRBD1 (6 bases). The germline V gene has CDR1 GTSNPN and CDR2 SVGIG (reference sequence). The CDR3 covers 13 residues. CDR3 coding DNA: TGTGCGGGGGCCCCGGGCCCCAATCAGCCCCAGCATTTT. Encoded protein: CAGAPGPNQPQHF.

CDR3 nucleotides: TGTGCCAGCAGCTTGGATGCGGGGGGGCCGGACACAGATACGCAGTATTTT. Its protein is CASSLDAGGPDTDTQYF. This chain uses TRBV5-4 with TRBJ2-3; 9 nucleotides agree with TRBD2. Per the germline V gene, CDR1 is SGHNT and CDR2 is YYREEE (reference sequence). V shed 0 bases and J 2 bases; nucleotides not matched to a gene: 7. This CDR3 has 17 residues. Drawing the rest from reference TRBV5-4 and TRBJ2-3, the complete variable domain is ETGVTQSPTHLIKTRGQQVTLRCSSQSGHNTVSWYQQALGQGPQFIFQYYREEENGRGNFPPRFSGLQFPNYSSELNVNALELDDSALYLCASSLDAGGPDTDTQYFGPGTRLTVL.

This clone occurred once. This same CDR3 is encoded by further DNA sequences in the sample. The rearrangement links TRBV6-5 to TRBJ1-1, with D possibly matching TRBD1 (5 bases). Trimming shortened V by 2 bases and J by 5 bases, and 6 bases separated the two germline ends. Germline V gives CDR1 MNHEY, CDR2 SVGAGI. The CDR3 is 12 residues long. CDR3 amino acids: CASSYGGTEAFF. The CDR3 DNA sequence: TGTGCCAGCAGTTACGGGGGGACTGAAGCTTTCTTT.

This clone was counted a few times. The chain carries TRBV18 and TRBJ1-5; D is undetermined. Deletions cut 8 bases from V and 6 bases from J, with 20 bases between. This CDR3 region has 15 residues. Germline CDR1 is KGHSH and CDR2 is LQKENI. The CDR3 region is CASAATPVEGQPQHF. The CDR3 bases are TGTGCCAGCGCCGCGACCCCGGTAGAGGGTCAGCCCCAGCATTTT.

This clone occurred once. This chain uses TRBV6-5 with TRBJ2-3; 10 bases agree with TRBD2. The CDR3 has 16 amino acids. The germline V gene has CDR1 MNHEY and CDR2 SVGAGI. V was clipped by 4 bases and J by 2 bases; unmatched bases: 6. Here the CDR3 reads CASSWGSGGSTDTQYF. CDR3 in DNA: TGTGCCAGCAGTTGGGGTAGCGGGGGGTCCACAGATACGCAGTATTTT.

The chain recombines TRBV10-3 with TRBJ2-1, with D possibly being TRBD1 (5 bases). Germline CDR1 ENHRY, CDR2 SYGVKD. V lost 0 bases and J 6 bases, leaving 6 bases between the germline ends. CDR3 length: 13 residues. CDR3 coding DNA: TGTGCCATCAGTGAGTCGCAGGGCAATGAGCAGTTCTTC. Its translation is CAISESQGNEQFF.

CDR3 residues: CASSRGTHPSGTEAFF. CDR3 DNA sequence: TGTGCCAGCAGCCGAGGGACTCACCCGAGCGGCACTGAAGCTTTCTTT. The J gene is TRBJ1-1, the V gene TRBV3-1 (or the pseudogene TRBV3-2), with a weak D call TRBD1 (5 bases). Germline V gene sequence: CDR1 LGHDT, CDR2 YNNKEL (reference sequence). The CDR3 totals 16 residues. Deletions cut 4 bases from V and 4 bases from J, with 19 bases between.

The V gene is TRBV28, the J gene TRBJ2-7, with 8 bases lining up with TRBD2. Per germline, CDR1 MDHEN and CDR2 SYDVKM. This CDR3 is 15 amino acids long. Germline trimming cut 6 bases from V and 2 bases from J; bases unmatched to any gene: 9. The CDR3 nucleotides read TGTGCCAGCAGCGAGAGCGGGGGCCTAACCTACGAGCAGTACTTC. Its protein is CASSESGGLTYEQYF. Supplemented by reference TRBV28 and TRBJ2-7, the full variable domain reads DVKVTQSSRYLVKRTGEKVFLECVQDMDHENMFWYRQDPGLGLRLIYFSYDVKMKEKGDIPEGYSVSREKKERFSLILESASTNQTSMYLCASSESGGLTYEQYFGPGTRLTVT.